The 16 T cell receptor beta chains reported below all come from one sample, sequenced in a study of cytotoxic CD8 clonotypes in ibrutinib-treated CLL. The table came from immunoSEQ multiplex PCR; TCRdb's copy has only in-frame clones and leaves some out. The sample lists about 140,000 clones, 70% to 85% occurring once. Here the sequenced sample was PBMCs, taken after 12 months of ibrutinib treatment. These receptors were obtained from a human donor with chronic lymphocytic leukemia.

This sequence joins TRBV7-9 and TRBJ2-7; 11 nucleotides agree with TRBD2. Germline-derived CDR1 and CDR2 are SEHNR and FQNEAQ (reference sequence). CDR3 length: 16 residues. The V segment lost 3 bases and the J segment 2 bases; nucleotides outside the gene matches: 6. The CDR3 loop is CASSFWLAGGAYEQYF. The CDR3 nucleotides read TGTGCCAGCAGCTTCTGGCTAGCGGGAGGCGCCTACGAGCAGTACTTC.

The chain links TRBV27 to TRBJ2-7; D might be TRBD1 (6 bases). Germline V gives CDR1 MNHEY, CDR2 SMNVEV (reference sequence). The V and J ends lost 4 bases and 2 bases respectively, with 9 bases between them. This CDR3 is built from 13 residues. The DNA of the CDR3 is TGTGCCAGCAGTTACCGGGACACCTACGAGCAGTACTTC. This translates into CASSYRDTYEQYF.

The rearrangement links TRBV5-1 to TRBJ2-6, with TRBD1 matching 9 bases. The CDR3 is 17 amino acids. V dropped 5 bases and J dropped 0; count of bases not matched to a gene: 6. CDR1 and CDR2 from the germline V gene are SGHRS and YFSETQ. CDR3 nucleotide sequence: TGCGCCAGCAGTTCCGGGACAGGGCCCTCTGGGGCCAACGTCCTGACTTTC. It yields the protein CASSSGTGPSGANVLTF.

This clone was seen once. The CDR3 DNA reads as TGCAGCGTTGAAGTATTGAGGGGCAATGAGCAGTTCTTC. This sequence encodes CSVEVLRGNEQFF. The V call is TRBV29-1, the J call TRBJ2-1; D may be TRBD1 or TRBD2 (5 bases each). The ends were cut back, 1 base at V and 6 bases at J, with 10 bases in the middle. This CDR3 is built from 13 residues. CDR1 is SQVTM, CDR2 ANQGSEA, per germline.

The chain employs TRBV5-1 and TRBJ2-5; possible D gene TRBD2, 7 bases. Germline V CDR1 and CDR2: SGHRS, YFSETQ. This CDR3 comprises 16 residues. V gave up 1 base and J gave up 2 bases, with 15 bases separating them. CDR3 nucleotide sequence: TGCGCCAGCAGCTTGAATCGGGGGGCCGGACAAGAGACCCAGTACTTC. Amino acid sequence: CASSLNRGAGQETQYF. Full variable domain (outside the CDR3, taken from reference TRBV5-1 and TRBJ2-5): KAGVTQTPRYLIKTRGQQVTLSCSPISGHRSVSWYQQTPGQGLQFLFEYFSETQRNKGNFPGRFSGRQFSNSRSEMNVSTLELGDSALYLCASSLNRGAGQETQYFGPGTRLLVL.

V usage is TRBV6-1 and J usage is TRBJ1-6; D unresolved. This CDR3 comprises 13 residues. Between the trimmed V and J ends, which lost 8 bases and 5 bases, there was a span of 10 bases. Germline assignment: CDR1 MNHNS and CDR2 SASEGT. Written as DNA, the CDR3 is TGTGCCAGCGGCGGGGTCGATAATTCACCCCTCCACTTT. Its translation: CASGGVDNSPLHF.

This chain joins TRBV2 and TRBJ2-3; 9 nucleotides match TRBD2. This CDR3 region has 17 residues. V lost 1 base and J lost 0; bases outside the gene matches: 5. From germline, CDR1 is SNHLY and CDR2 FYNNEI. The CDR3 loop reads CASSEDLAGTSTDTQYF. The CDR3 bases are TGTGCCAGCAGTGAAGATCTAGCGGGAACTAGCACAGATACGCAGTATTTT. The whole variable domain, filled in from reference TRBV2 and TRBJ2-3, reads EPEVTQTPSHQVTQMGQEVILRCVPISNHLYFYWYRQILGQKVEFLVSFYNNEISEKSEIFDDQFSVERPDGSNFTLKIRSTKLEDSAMYFCASSEDLAGTSTDTQYFGPGTRLTVL.

This clone was counted many times. The V call is TRBV6-1, the J call TRBJ1-2; D gene unclear. Germline V gives CDR1 MNHNS, CDR2 SASEGT. There are 14 residues in the CDR3. V lost 1 base, J lost 7 bases, and 13 bases lay in between. CDR3 coding DNA: TGTGCCAGCAGTGAAGGTGGGGTAACCTCTGGCTACACCTTC. Translation gives CASSEGGVTSGYTF.

The chain carries TRBV7-3 and TRBJ2-5; 10 bases line up with TRBD2. CDR3 size: 16 residues. V trimming: 1 base; J trimming: 0 bases; junction bases outside the gene matches: 2. Per the germline V gene, CDR1 is SGHTA and CDR2 is FQGTGA. In DNA form, the CDR3 reads TGTGCCAGCAGCTTAAATAGCGGGAGGTACCAAGAGACCCAGTACTTC. It encodes CASSLNSGRYQETQYF.

The chain uses TRBV18 and TRBJ1-5; TRBD1 aligns across 8 bases. The CDR3 is 15 amino acids. Germline V gives CDR1 KGHSH, CDR2 LQKENI. With V trimmed by 2 bases and J by 6 bases, 6 bases remained unmatched. Here the CDR3 reads CASSPGSGGGQPQHF. The CDR3 DNA reads TGTGCCAGCTCACCAGGGTCAGGGGGCGGTCAGCCCCAGCATTTT.

The V and J genes are TRBV6-5 and TRBJ2-7; 12 nucleotides line up with TRBD2. Germline lookup yields CDR1 MNHEY and CDR2 SVGAGI. The trim removed 3 bases at V and 4 bases at J, leaving 4 bases unmatched. The CDR3 contains 15 residues. The CDR3 DNA reads as TGTGCCAGCAGTTATCGTCTAGCGGGAGGGTACGAGCAGTACTTC. Protein product: CASSYRLAGGYEQYF.

V is TRBV2 and J is TRBJ2-6, with D unresolved. Trimming pared 6 bases from V and 0 bases from J, leaving 15 bases between. This CDR3 is built from 17 residues. Germline CDR1 reads SNHLY; CDR2 reads FYNNEI. The CDR3 DNA sequence: TGTGCCAGCAGGGAGACGGAACGCTTCTCTGGGGCCAACGTCCTGACTTTC. This gives the protein CASRETERFSGANVLTF.

This chain joins TRBV11-2 and TRBJ2-1; TRBD2 matches 14 bases. V dropped 0 bases and J dropped 9; count of bases not matched to a gene: 7. CDR3 size: 17 residues. Germline CDR1 is SGHAT and CDR2 is FQNNGV. DNA of the CDR3: TGTGCCAGCAGCTTAGAAGGAGGACTAGCGGGAGGTGGTGAGCAGTTCTTC. It translates to CASSLEGGLAGGGEQFF.

This CDR3 reads CASRGQGPYEQYF. The DNA for the CDR3 is TGTGCCAGCAGGGGACAGGGGCCCTACGAGCAGTACTTC. This rearrangement joins TRBV7-9 to TRBJ2-7; 10 bases are shared with TRBD1. Germline loops: CDR1 SEHNR, CDR2 FQNEAQ (reference sequence). This CDR3 spans 13 amino acids. V shed 6 bases and J 2 bases; nucleotides not matched to a gene: 1.

This clone was observed a handful of times. V gene TRBV28 combines with J gene TRBJ2-7; D not resolved. Trimming took 4 bases from V and 3 from J, leaving 7 bases between them. The CDR3 spans 12 residues. Germline CDR1 is MDHEN and CDR2 is SYDVKM. CDR3: CASSSTVYEQYF. CDR3 DNA: TGTGCCAGCAGTTCCACTGTCTACGAGCAGTACTTC.

This clone was detected once. This chain links TRBV5-4 with TRBJ1-2; 10 bases map to TRBD1. The V and J ends lost 4 bases and 3 bases, in that order; junction bases with no gene match: 6. The CDR3 is 15 residues long. Germline CDR1 reads SGHNT; CDR2 reads YYREEE (reference sequence). The CDR3 reads CASSPDRGSYYGYTF. The DNA for the CDR3 is TGTGCCAGCAGCCCGGACAGGGGGTCGTACTATGGCTACACCTTC. Full variable domain (outside the CDR3, taken from reference TRBV5-4 and TRBJ1-2): ETGVTQSPTHLIKTRGQQVTLRCSSQSGHNTVSWYQQALGQGPQFIFQYYREEENGRGNFPPRFSGLQFPNYSSELNVNALELDDSALYLCASSPDRGSYYGYTFGSGTRLTVV.